These 10 T cell receptor beta chains came from one sample sequenced in a study of T cells after yellow fever vaccination. TCRdb processed the 5' RACE reads anew with MiXCR; each CDR3 protein has one entry. Of hundreds of thousands of distinct CDR3 sequences detected, around 13% appear once; the ten largest clones hold 2.5% to 4%. The input for sequencing was CD4+ T cells sorted from PBMCs, taken 15 days after the yellow fever booster vaccination. The receptors were sampled from a man between 18 and 29 years old who received the YFV17D yellow fever vaccine.

This chain connects TRBV7-6 to TRBJ2-3, with 9 bases that match TRBD2. This CDR3 has 18 residues. Germline V gene lookup returns CDR1 SGHVS and CDR2 FNYEAQ. The V gene end was trimmed by 1 base and the J gene end by 2 bases; junction bases not matched to a gene: 10. CDR3 region: CASSLEILLAGDTDTQYF. The CDR3 bases are TGTGCCAGCAGCTTAGAAATTTTGTTAGCGGGGGACACAGATACGCAGTATTTT.

This clonotype has ten or more counts. The V and J genes are TRBV20-1 and TRBJ2-3; D may be TRBD1 or TRBD2 (5 bases each). The CDR3 is 15 amino acids. With 6 bases removed from V and 2 bases from J, the gap between germline ends came to 18 bases. Germline-derived CDR1 and CDR2 are DFQATT and SNEGSKA (reference sequence). For the CDR3, the DNA is TGCAGTGCGAAGCGGTGGGACGGAGACACAGATACGCAGTATTTT. Translation gives CSAKRWDGDTDTQYF.

This chain connects TRBV28 to TRBJ2-5, with TRBD2 identical over 11 bases. Germline V gene sequence: CDR1 MDHEN, CDR2 SYDVKM. The CDR3 extends over 14 amino acids. V shed 2 bases, J shed 7 bases, and the junction held 3 bases outside the gene matches. CDR3 sequence (DNA): TGTGCCAGCAGTTTAGGGACTAGCGGTCGGACCCAGTACTTC. Amino acid sequence: CASSLGTSGRTQYF. Full variable domain (missing parts from reference TRBV28 and TRBJ2-5): DVKVTQSSRYLVKRTGEKVFLECVQDMDHENMFWYRQDPGLGLRLIYFSYDVKMKEKGDIPEGYSVSREKKERFSLILESASTNQTSMYLCASSLGTSGRTQYFGPGTRLLVL.

The V and J genes are TRBV20-1 and TRBJ1-1; no firm D call. This CDR3 has 14 residues. Germline V gene data show CDR1 as DFQATT and CDR2 as SNEGSKA (reference sequence). Trimming removed 4 bases from V and 0 bases from J, with 12 bases in between. Here the CDR3 DNA reads TGCAGTGCTATTTACGGGCAGATGAACACTGAAGCTTTCTTT. It encodes CSAIYGQMNTEAFF.

The table lists this clonotype with a few counts. V gene TRBV5-1 combines with J gene TRBJ2-5; D unclear. CDR1 SGHRS and CDR2 YFSETQ come from the germline V gene. The CDR3 length is 13 residues. The ends were cut back, 1 base at V and 4 bases at J, with 8 bases in the middle. CDR3 coding DNA: TGCGCCAGCAGCTTGCGGGCCTCAGAGACCCAGTACTTC. Translating gives CASSLRASETQYF. Using reference TRBV5-1 and TRBJ2-5 for the parts outside the CDR3, the full variable domain is KAGVTQTPRYLIKTRGQQVTLSCSPISGHRSVSWYQQTPGQGLQFLFEYFSETQRNKGNFPGRFSGRQFSNSRSEMNVSTLELGDSALYLCASSLRASETQYFGPGTRLLVL.

The CDR3 nucleotides read TGTGCCAGCAGCCAAGATGAGGGGAGGGTCCAGCCCCAGCATTTT. Protein product: CASSQDEGRVQPQHF. The J gene is TRBJ1-5, the V gene TRBV4-2, with D possibly matching TRBD1 (5 bases). This CDR3 comprises 15 residues. Germline CDR1 is LGHNA and CDR2 is YNFKEQ. V dropped 0 bases and J dropped 7 bases, with 13 bases sitting between them.

V gene TRBV14 combines with J gene TRBJ2-3; 7 bases map to TRBD2. Germline CDR1 SGHDN, CDR2 FVKESK. The CDR3 sequence is 16 residues long. V lost 4 bases and J lost 2; bases outside the gene matches: 9. CDR3 bases: TGTGCCAGCAGCCGGAATAGGGGACTACCCACAGATACGCAGTATTTT. Translating gives CASSRNRGLPTDTQYF.

The rearrangement links TRBV10-3 to TRBJ1-1; TRBD1 might be the D (5 bases). The CDR3 runs to 13 residues. V lost 10 bases to trimming and J lost 1 base, with 13 bases between them. Germline V gives CDR1 ENHRY, CDR2 SYGVKD. The CDR3 DNA follows: TGTGCCACCCTGAATAGGGGGAACACTGAAGCTTTCTTT. This codes for CATLNRGNTEAFF.

This clonotype was found a few times. This rearrangement joins TRBV6-6 to TRBJ2-3; TRBD1 might be the D (6 bases). CDR1 is MNHNY and CDR2 is SVGAGI in the germline V gene (reference sequence). The length of the CDR3 is 15 residues. The V gene lost 5 bases and the J gene lost 0 bases, with 12 bases spanning the gap. The CDR3 DNA follows: TGTGCCAGCAGTCGGACAGTTACTAGCACAGATACGCAGTATTTT. This encodes CASSRTVTSTDTQYF.

This clonotype was picked up a small number of times. The chain uses TRBV4-3 and TRBJ1-5; D not resolved. Germline-derived CDR1 and CDR2 are LGHNA and YSLEER. Trimming removed 1 base at V and 6 bases at J, with 10 bases between. The CDR3 has 14 amino acids. DNA for the CDR3: TGCGCCAGCAGCCAAGCGAGATTGAGTCAGCCCCAGCATTTT. It translates to CASSQARLSQPQHF.